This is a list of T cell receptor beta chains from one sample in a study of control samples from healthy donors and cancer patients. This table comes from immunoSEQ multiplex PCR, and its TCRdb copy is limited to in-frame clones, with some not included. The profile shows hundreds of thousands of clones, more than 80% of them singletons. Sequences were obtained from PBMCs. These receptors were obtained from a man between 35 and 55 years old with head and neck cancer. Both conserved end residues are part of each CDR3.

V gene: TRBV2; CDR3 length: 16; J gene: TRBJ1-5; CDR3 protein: CASRDRDTYSNQPQHF
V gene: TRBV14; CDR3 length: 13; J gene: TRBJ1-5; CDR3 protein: CASSQGGLQPQHF
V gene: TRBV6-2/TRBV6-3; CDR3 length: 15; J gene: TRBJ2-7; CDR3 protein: CASSSADRGSYEQYF
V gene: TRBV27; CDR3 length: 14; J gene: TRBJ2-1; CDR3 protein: CASKLAGGPNEQFF
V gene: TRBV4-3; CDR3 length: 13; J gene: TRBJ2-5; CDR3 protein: CASSHGVRETQYF
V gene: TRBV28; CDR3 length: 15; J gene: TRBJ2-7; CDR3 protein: CASSFGGRRSYEQYF
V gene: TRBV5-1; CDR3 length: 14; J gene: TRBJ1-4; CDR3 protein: CASSPDRGDEKLFF
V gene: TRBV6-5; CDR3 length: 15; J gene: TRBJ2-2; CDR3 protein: CASRAPGQTYRELFF
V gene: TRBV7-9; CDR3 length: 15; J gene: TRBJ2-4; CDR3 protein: CASSRLRDSKNIQYF
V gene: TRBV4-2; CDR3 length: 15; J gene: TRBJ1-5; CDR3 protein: CASSQDGDPNQPQHF
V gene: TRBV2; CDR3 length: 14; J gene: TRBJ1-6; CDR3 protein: CASRRDTYNSPLHF
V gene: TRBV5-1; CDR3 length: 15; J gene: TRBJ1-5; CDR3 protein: CASSLGGFGPEPQHF
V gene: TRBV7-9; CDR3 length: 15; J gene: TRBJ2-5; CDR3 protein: CASSLIDRFQETQYF
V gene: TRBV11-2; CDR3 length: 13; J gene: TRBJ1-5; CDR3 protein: CASSLKDGAPQHF
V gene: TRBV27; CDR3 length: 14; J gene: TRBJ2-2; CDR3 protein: CASSLNRGTGELFF